This T cell receptor (beta chain) stems from a study of PD-1 blockade in classical Hodgkin lymphoma. Germline lookup yields CDR1 SGDLS and CDR2 YYNGEE. V lost 4 bases and J lost 1, with 9 bases in between. There are 14 residues in the CDR3. The sample's time point: newly diagnosed, previously untreated cHL patient sample. Thawed PBMCs were the source of CD4+ T cells, purified by magnetic negative selection. The authors compared against newly diagnosed, untreated classical Hodgkin lymphoma PBMCs. Regarding this clone: Its matching antigen is unknown.

Measured with immunoSEQ multiplex PCR; TCRdb has only the in-frame clones, and not every one. In the table there are about 25,000 clones, 91% of which are singletons. Points from the study as a whole: A reduction in baseline TCR diversity was reportedly seen in newly diagnosed patients relative to healthy donors. Undefined causes, possibly disease activity or prior therapy, underlie the repertoire differences.

The sample was CD4+ T cells from blood. The chain uses TRBV9 and TRBJ1-3; no clear D gene. This receptor was identified in a human donor with classical Hodgkin lymphoma. In nucleotides, the CDR3 is TGTGCCAGCAGCCAAGGACTGTCTGGAAACACCATATATTTT. Translation: CASSQGLSGNTIYF.